Described below is a single T cell receptor beta chain sequence and its context. Its antigen is as yet unknown. This record belongs to a study of cytomegalovirus exposure and HLA in healthy donors. The PCR ran on 60 Vbeta and 13 Jbeta primers. Assay: immunoSEQ multiplex PCR; the TCRdb copy retains only in-frame clones and omits some. Recorded here are roughly 57,000 clones; the top ten clones represent more than 9%. Study-wide findings and caveats: Other equally common chains were less clonally expanded than HLA-associated TCR beta chains, a later analysis showed. A few V segments could not be told apart, such as TRBV6-2 and TRBV6-3, and were left out.

CDR3 length: 16 amino acids. The germline V gene has CDR1 SGHNT and CDR2 YENEEA. V dropped 0 bases and J dropped 6 bases, with 17 bases sitting between them. This chain uses TRBV11-3 with TRBJ1-1, with unresolved D. Sequencing used PBMCs. This clonotype originated in a woman in her twenties or thirties in good health and CMV-seropositive. CDR3 coding DNA: TGTGCCAGCAGCTTAGATCTAGTCGGCAGAACCGCTGAAGCTTTCTTT. Its translation is CASSLDLVGRTAEAFF.